This is a list of T cell receptor beta chains from one sample in a study of cytomegalovirus exposure and HLA in healthy donors. TCRdb's table, derived via immunoSEQ multiplex PCR, lists solely in-frame clones and lacks some. This table has 200,000 to 300,000 clones, roughly nine tenths appearing once. The specimen was PBMCs. These receptors all come from a man aged 18 to 29 in good health and CMV-seropositive. Both conserved end residues are part of each CDR3. The D gene is left open where the match is weak. A row's size may be missing; if present it is once, few, many or a size class.

clone_size	d_call	j_call	v_call	cdr3_nt	cdr3_aa
NA	TRBD2	TRBJ2-1	TRBV15	TGTGCCACCAGCAGAGATCTTATAGCGGGGACCCTTGAGCAGTTCTTC	CATSRDLIAGTLEQFF
NA	NA	TRBJ1-5	TRBV6-6	TGTGCCAGCAGAAGAGGAAATCAGCCCCAGCATTTT	CASRRGNQPQHF
few	NA	TRBJ1-4	TRBV15	TGTGCCACCAGCGGTCACAGGGAGGGTGAAAAACTGTTTTTT	CATSGHREGEKLFF
NA	NA	TRBJ2-3	TRBV7-8	TGTGCCAGCAGCTTCTTTACTCCCCCCGCAGATACGCAGTATTTT	CASSFFTPPADTQYF
NA	NA	TRBJ2-3	TRBV28	TGTGCCACCCGAGAAGGGGGTTACAGGGAGACAGATACGCAGTATTTT	CATREGGYRETDTQYF
few	TRBD1	TRBJ1-4	TRBV6-1	TGTGCCAGCAGGACTCCAGGGGGAGTAAAACTGTTTTTT	CASRTPGGVKLFF
NA	TRBD2	TRBJ2-1	TRBV6-8	TGTGCCAGCAGTTACGGGACTAGCGGGAGGCCTGGGAATGAGCAGTTCTTC	CASSYGTSGRPGNEQFF
NA	TRBD2	TRBJ2-1	TRBV29-1	TGCAGCGTGACTAGCGGGGCTTACTACAATGAGCAGTTCTTC	CSVTSGAYYNEQFF
NA	NA	TRBJ2-5	TRBV4-3	TGCGCCAGCAGCCAAGTTGGGAAAGAGACCCAGTACTTC	CASSQVGKETQYF
NA	NA	TRBJ1-1	TRBV11-1	TGTGCCAGCAGCCCCAGGAGGGACACTGAAGCTTTCTTT	CASSPRRDTEAFF
NA	NA	TRBJ2-2	TRBV5-1	TGCGCCAGCAGCTTGAAAAGCGGGGAGCTGTTTTTT	CASSLKSGELFF
NA	TRBD2	TRBJ2-1	TRBV6-4	TGTGCCAGCACCCCCCTCCCCGGCGGGAGGGCCGGAAATGAGCAGTTCTTC	CASTPLPGGRAGNEQFF
NA	NA	TRBJ2-5	TRBV4-1	TGCGCCAGCAGCCTAAGTCCCTTATCGGGAACCTTGGAGACCCAGTACTTC	CASSLSPLSGTLETQYF
NA	TRBD1	TRBJ1-2	TRBV27	TGTGCCAGCAGCTCCATAGGGGGCGCGTATGGCTACACCTTC	CASSSIGGAYGYTF
NA	NA	TRBJ2-7	TRBV7-3	TGTGCCAGCAGCCGGAGGGGCTCCTACGAGCAGTACTTC	CASSRRGSYEQYF
NA	NA	TRBJ2-3	TRBV5-6	TGTGCCAGCAGCTTACGGTACACAGATACGCAGTATTTT	CASSLRYTDTQYF
NA	TRBD1	TRBJ2-2	TRBV6-5	TGTGCCAGCAGTTACTCGGGACAGGGGCTGTTTTTT	CASSYSGQGLFF